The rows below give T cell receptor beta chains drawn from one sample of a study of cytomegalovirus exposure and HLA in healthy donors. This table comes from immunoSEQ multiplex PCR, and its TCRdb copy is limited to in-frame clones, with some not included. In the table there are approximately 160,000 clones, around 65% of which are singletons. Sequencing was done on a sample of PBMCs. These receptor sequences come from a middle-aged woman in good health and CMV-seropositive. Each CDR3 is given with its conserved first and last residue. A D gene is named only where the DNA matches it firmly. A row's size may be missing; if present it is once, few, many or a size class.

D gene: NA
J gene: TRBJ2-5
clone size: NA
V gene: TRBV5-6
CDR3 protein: CASSFAGETQYF
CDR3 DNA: TGTGCCAGCAGCTTTGCGGGAGAGACCCAGTACTTC

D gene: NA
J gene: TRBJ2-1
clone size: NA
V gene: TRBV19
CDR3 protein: CASSIRGEIDNEQFF
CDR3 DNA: TGTGCCAGTAGTATTAGAGGAGAGATCGACAATGAGCAGTTCTTC

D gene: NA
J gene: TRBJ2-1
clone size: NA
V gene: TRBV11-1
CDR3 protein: CASSLRGLAVGEQFF
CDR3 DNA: TGTGCCAGCAGCTTACGCGGACTCGCGGTCGGTGAGCAGTTCTTC

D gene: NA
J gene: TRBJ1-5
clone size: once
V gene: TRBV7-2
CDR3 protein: CASSRRRDQPQHF
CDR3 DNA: TGTGCCAGCAGCCGGAGGAGGGATCAGCCCCAGCATTTT

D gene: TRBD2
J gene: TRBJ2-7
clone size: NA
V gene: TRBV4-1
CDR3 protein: CASSQGPGLANEQYF
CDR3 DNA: TGCGCCAGCAGCCAGGGGCCGGGACTAGCCAACGAGCAGTACTTC

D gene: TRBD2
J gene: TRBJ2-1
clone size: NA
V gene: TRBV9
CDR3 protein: CASSPPTSGGDEQFF
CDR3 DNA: TGTGCCAGCAGCCCACCGACTAGCGGGGGAGATGAGCAGTTCTTC

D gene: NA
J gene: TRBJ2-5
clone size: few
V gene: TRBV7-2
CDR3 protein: CASSYGVHQETQYF
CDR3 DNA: TGTGCCAGCAGCTACGGGGTTCACCAAGAGACCCAGTACTTC

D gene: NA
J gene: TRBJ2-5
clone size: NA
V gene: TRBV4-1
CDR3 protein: CASSQDPSRETQYF
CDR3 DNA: TGCGCCAGCAGCCAAGACCCTAGCAGGGAGACCCAGTACTTC

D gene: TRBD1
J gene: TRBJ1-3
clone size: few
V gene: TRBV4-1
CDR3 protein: CASREPGQGRNTIYF
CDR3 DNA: TGCGCCAGCAGAGAACCGGGACAGGGGAGAAACACCATATATTTT

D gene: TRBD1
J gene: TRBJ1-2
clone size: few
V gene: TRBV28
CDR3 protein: CASTLQGGTLSNYGYTF
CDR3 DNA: TGTGCCAGCACTCTACAGGGGGGGACTCTTTCTAACTATGGCTACACCTTC

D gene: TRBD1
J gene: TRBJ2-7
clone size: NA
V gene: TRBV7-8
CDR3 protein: CASSLAAGQGLYEQYF
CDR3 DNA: TGTGCCAGCAGCTTAGCGGCCGGACAGGGGCTCTACGAGCAGTACTTC

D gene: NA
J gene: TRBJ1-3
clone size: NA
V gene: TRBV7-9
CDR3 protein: CASSYPLGSGNTIYF
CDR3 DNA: TGTGCCAGCAGCTACCCCTTGGGTAGCGGAAACACCATATATTTT

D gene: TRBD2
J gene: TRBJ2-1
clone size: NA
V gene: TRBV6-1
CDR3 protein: CASRRGASGGEQFF
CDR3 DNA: TGTGCCAGCAGGCGCGGCGCTAGCGGGGGTGAGCAGTTCTTC

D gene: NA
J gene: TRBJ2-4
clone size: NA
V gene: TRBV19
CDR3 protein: CASSSRDLWYF
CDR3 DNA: TGTGCCAGTAGTAGCAGGGATTTATGGTACTTC

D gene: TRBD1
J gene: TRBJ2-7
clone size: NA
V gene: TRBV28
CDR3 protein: CASTLPSTGAHSYEQYF
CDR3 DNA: TGTGCCAGCACCCTACCCTCGACAGGGGCCCACTCCTACGAGCAGTACTTC

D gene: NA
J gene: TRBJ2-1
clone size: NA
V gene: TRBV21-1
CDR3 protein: CASSKGGRSSYNEQFF
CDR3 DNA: TGTGCCAGCAGCAAAGGAGGGCGCAGCTCCTACAATGAGCAGTTCTTC

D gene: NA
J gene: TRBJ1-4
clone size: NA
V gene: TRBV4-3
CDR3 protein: CASSPWGESEKLFF
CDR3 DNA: TGCGCCAGCAGCCCCTGGGGAGAGTCTGAAAAACTGTTTTTT

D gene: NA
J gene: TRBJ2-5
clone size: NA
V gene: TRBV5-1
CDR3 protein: CASSLGSQETQYF
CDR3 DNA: TGCGCCAGCAGCTTGGGTTCTCAAGAGACCCAGTACTTC

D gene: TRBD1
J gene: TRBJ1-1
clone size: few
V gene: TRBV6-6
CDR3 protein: CASIGTVNTEAFF
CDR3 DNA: TGTGCCAGCATTGGGACAGTGAACACTGAAGCTTTCTTT

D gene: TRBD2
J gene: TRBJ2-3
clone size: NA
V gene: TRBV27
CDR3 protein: CASSWTSGGGDTQYF
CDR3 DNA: TGTGCCAGCAGTTGGACTAGCGGGGGAGGGGATACGCAGTATTTT

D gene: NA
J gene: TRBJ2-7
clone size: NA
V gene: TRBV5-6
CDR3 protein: CASSSIRGLEQYF
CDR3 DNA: TGTGCCAGCAGTAGTATCAGGGGTTTGGAGCAGTACTTC

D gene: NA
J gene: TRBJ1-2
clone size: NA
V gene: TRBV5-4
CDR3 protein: CASSSPSFYGYTF
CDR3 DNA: TGTGCCAGCAGCTCCCCTTCTTTTTATGGCTACACCTTC

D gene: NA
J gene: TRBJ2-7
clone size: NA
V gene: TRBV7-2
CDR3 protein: CASSSAYEQYF
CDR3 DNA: TGTGCCAGCAGCTCGGCCTACGAGCAGTACTTC

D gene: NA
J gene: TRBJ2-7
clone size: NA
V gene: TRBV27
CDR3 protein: CASSLSDGSAYEQYF
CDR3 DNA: TGTGCCAGCAGTTTATCTGACGGGAGCGCCTACGAGCAGTACTTC

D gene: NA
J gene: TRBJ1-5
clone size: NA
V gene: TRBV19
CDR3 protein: CASSIPQVYQPQNF
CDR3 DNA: TGTGCCAGTAGTATACCTCAGGTTTATCAGCCCCAGAATTTT

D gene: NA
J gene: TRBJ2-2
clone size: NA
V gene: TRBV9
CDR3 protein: CASSVEGGPGELFF
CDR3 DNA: TGTGCCAGCAGCGTAGAAGGAGGGCCCGGGGAGCTGTTTTTT

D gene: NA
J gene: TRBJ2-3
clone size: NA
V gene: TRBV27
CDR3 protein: CASSLSKGAYTDTQYF
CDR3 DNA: TGTGCCAGCAGTTTATCGAAAGGGGCCTACACAGATACGCAGTATTTT

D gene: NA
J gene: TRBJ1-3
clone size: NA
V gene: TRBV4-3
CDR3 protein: CASSQDLLSRGLGNTIYF
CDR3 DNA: TGCGCCAGCAGCCAAGATCTTCTTTCGCGGGGACTCGGAAACACCATATATTTT

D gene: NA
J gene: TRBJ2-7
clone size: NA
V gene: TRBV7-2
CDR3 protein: CASSLMGTYEQYF
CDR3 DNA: TGTGCCAGCAGCTTGATGGGCACCTACGAGCAGTACTTC

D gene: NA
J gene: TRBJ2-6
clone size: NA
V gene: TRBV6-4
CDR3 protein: CASSERFSGANVLTF
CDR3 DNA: TGTGCCAGCAGTGAGAGGTTTTCTGGGGCCAACGTCCTGACTTTC

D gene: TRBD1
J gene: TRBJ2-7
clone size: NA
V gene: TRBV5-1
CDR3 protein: CASSRDRGDEQYF
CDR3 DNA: TGCGCCAGCAGCCGGGACAGAGGTGACGAGCAGTACTTC

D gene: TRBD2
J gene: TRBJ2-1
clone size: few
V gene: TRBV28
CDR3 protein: CASTLRVAGTSGQFF
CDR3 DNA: TGTGCCAGCACCCTAAGGGTAGCGGGGACAAGTGGGCAGTTCTTC

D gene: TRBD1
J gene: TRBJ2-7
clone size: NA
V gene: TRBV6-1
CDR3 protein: CASSEDRGFVNEQYF
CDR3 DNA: TGTGCCAGCAGTGAGGACAGGGGGTTTGTGAACGAGCAGTACTTC

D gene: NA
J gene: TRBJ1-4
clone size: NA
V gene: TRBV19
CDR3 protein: CASSPPEGIPNEKLFF
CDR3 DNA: TGTGCCAGTAGTCCCCCTGAGGGCATACCTAATGAAAAACTGTTTTTT

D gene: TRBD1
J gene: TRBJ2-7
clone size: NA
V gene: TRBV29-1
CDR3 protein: CSVNGQAGPYEQYF
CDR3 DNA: TGCAGCGTTAATGGACAGGCCGGTCCCTACGAGCAGTACTTC

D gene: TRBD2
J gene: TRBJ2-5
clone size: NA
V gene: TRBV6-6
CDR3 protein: CASSYGGGGETQYF
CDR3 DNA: TGTGCCAGCAGTTATGGTGGGGGGGGAGAGACCCAGTACTTC

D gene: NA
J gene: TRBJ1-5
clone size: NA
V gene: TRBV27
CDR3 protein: CASSLRSQGWTPQHF
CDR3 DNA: TGTGCCAGCAGTTTAAGGTCTCAGGGGTGGACGCCCCAGCATTTT

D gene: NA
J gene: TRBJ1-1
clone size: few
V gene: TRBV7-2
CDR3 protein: CASSFQGQPNTEAFF
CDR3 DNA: TGTGCCAGCAGCTTCCAGGGACAACCGAACACTGAAGCTTTCTTT

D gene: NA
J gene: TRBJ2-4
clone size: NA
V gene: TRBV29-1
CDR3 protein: CSVRVLAKNIQYF
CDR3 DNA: TGCAGCGTTCGGGTGCTAGCCAAAAACATTCAGTACTTC

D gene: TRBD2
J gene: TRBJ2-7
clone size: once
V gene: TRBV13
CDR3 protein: CASTPKGREAVHEQYF
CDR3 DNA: TGTGCCAGCACCCCGAAGGGTCGGGAGGCGGTGCACGAGCAGTACTTC

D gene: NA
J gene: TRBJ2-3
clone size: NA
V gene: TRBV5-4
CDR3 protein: CASSLGGPGPTDTQYF
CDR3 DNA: TGTGCCAGCAGCTTGGGCGGGCCAGGTCCTACAGATACGCAGTATTTT

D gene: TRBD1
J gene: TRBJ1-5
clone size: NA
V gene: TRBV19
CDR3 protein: CASSNPRQGNNQPQHF
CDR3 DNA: TGTGCCAGTAGTAACCCCCGACAGGGAAATAATCAGCCCCAGCATTTT

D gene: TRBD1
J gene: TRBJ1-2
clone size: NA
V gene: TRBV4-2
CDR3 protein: CASSLGTGGAYNYGYPF
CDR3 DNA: TGTGCCAGCAGCCTCGGGACAGGGGGCGCCTATAACTATGGCTACCCCTTC

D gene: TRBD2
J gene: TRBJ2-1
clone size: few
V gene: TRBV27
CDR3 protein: CASSSGLAGGLSSYNEQFF
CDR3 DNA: TGTGCCAGCAGTTCCGGACTAGCGGGGGGCCTAAGCTCCTACAATGAGCAGTTCTTC

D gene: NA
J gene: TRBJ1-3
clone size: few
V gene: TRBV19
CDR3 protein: CASSMTRTIYF
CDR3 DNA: TGTGCCAGTAGTATGACAAGAACCATATATTTT

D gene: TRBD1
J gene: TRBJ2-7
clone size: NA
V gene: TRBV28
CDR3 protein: CASSLQGAHEQYF
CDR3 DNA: TGTGCCAGCAGTTTACAGGGGGCCCACGAGCAGTACTTC

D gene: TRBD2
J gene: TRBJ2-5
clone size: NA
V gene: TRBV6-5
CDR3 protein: CASSYGGGVRETQYF
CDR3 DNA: TGTGCCAGCAGTTACGGGGGAGGGGTGCGAGAGACCCAGTACTTC

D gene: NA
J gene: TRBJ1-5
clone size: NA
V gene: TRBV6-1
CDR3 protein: CASSEARINQPQHF
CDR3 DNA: TGTGCCAGCAGCGAGGCAAGGATCAATCAGCCCCAGCATTTT

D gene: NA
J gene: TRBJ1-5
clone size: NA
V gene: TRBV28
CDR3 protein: CASSFPGVGNQPQHF
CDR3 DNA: TGTGCCAGCAGTTTTCCGGGTGTAGGCAATCAGCCCCAGCATTTT

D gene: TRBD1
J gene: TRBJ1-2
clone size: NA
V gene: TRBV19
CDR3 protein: CASSSRQGLDYYDGYTF
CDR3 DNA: TGTGCCAGTAGTAGTCGACAGGGGCTCGACTACTATGATGGCTACACCTTC

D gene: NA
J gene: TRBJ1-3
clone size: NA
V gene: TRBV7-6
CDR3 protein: CASSSSDGNTIYF
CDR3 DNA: TGTGCCAGCAGCTCGAGTGATGGAAACACCATATATTTT

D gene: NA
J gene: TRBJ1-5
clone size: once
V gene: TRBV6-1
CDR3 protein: CASSELDSNQPQNF
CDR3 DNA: TGTGCCAGCAGTGAGCTGGATAGCAATCAGCCCCAGAATTTT

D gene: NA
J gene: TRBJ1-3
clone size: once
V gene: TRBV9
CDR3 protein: CASSVDGAGNTIYF
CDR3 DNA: TGTGCCAGCAGCGTAGACGGTGCTGGAAACACCATATATTTT